Listed below are T cell receptor beta chains from one sample, sequenced in a study of siplizumab effects on memory and regulatory T cells. Clones were sequenced by immunoSEQ multiplex PCR, and TCRdb holds only the in-frame ones, with some missing. The sample comprises roughly 100,000 clones, about 93% of which are singletons, and 0.62% rests with the top ten. The sequenced sample was Tregs sorted from blood. The receptors were sampled from a human donor in good health. The CDR3 runs from the conserved cysteine through the conserved F or W. The order of the fields is V gene, CDR3 length, J gene, D gene, clone size, CDR3 protein, CDR3 DNA. The D gene is left open where the match is weak. Not every row has a clone size; where given, it reads once, few, many or a size class.

>TRBV2|15|TRBJ2-1|TRBD2|.
CASSGAGGPYNEQFF
TGTGCCAGCAGTGGAGCGGGAGGGCCCTACAATGAGCAGTTCTTC
>TRBV19|15|TRBJ2-7|TRBD2|once
CASSSPSGASDEQYF
TGTGCCAGTAGTTCCCCTAGCGGGGCCTCCGACGAGCAGTACTTC
>TRBV18|17|TRBJ2-7|.|.
CASSPGRGRGSSYEQYF
TGTGCCAGCTCACCGGGACGAGGGCGCGGTAGCTCCTACGAGCAGTACTTC
>TRBV29-1|16|TRBJ2-4|TRBD1|.
CSVERQGGATKNIQYF
TGCAGCGTTGAGAGACAGGGGGGTGCGACCAAAAACATTCAGTACTTC
>TRBV13|16|TRBJ1-2|TRBD1|.
CASSLGGQGTNYGYTF
TGTGCCAGCAGCTTAGGGGGACAGGGGACGAACTATGGCTACACCTTC
>TRBV30|15|TRBJ1-4|.|.
CAWSVNPGRGEKLFF
TGTGCCTGGAGTGTAAATCCAGGGCGCGGTGAAAAACTGTTTTTT
>TRBV15|13|TRBJ2-7|TRBD1|.
CATSRETGFEQYF
TGTGCCACCAGCAGGGAGACAGGGTTCGAGCAGTACTTC
>TRBV5-6|14|TRBJ2-3|TRBD1|once
CASSLTGVTDTQYF
TGTGCCAGCAGCCTAACAGGGGTCACAGATACGCAGTATTTT
>TRBV18|12|TRBJ2-7|.|.
CASSPRRHEQYF
TGTGCCAGCTCACCAAGACGGCACGAGCAGTACTTC
>TRBV5-6|16|TRBJ2-7|.|.
CASSWRGGRANYEQYF
TGTGCCAGCAGCTGGCGGGGTGGACGGGCCAACTACGAGCAGTACTTC
>TRBV7-2|15|TRBJ2-1|.|.
CASSLESGPYNEQFF
TGTGCCAGCAGCTTAGAGAGCGGACCCTACAATGAGCAGTTCTTC
>TRBV7-9|15|TRBJ2-1|TRBD1|.
CASNPSGTGGNEQFF
TGTGCCAGCAATCCATCCGGGACAGGAGGGAATGAGCAGTTCTTC
>TRBV9|16|TRBJ1-3|.|.
CASSLRQTHSGNTIYF
TGTGCCAGCAGCCTCCGACAGACGCACTCTGGAAACACCATATATTTT
>TRBV4-2|13|TRBJ2-7|.|.
CASSQEPRNEQYF
TGTGCCAGCAGCCAAGAACCTCGGAACGAGCAGTACTTC
>TRBV29-1|11|TRBJ2-1|TRBD1|.
CSAGQVLEQFF
TGCAGCGCAGGACAGGTTTTAGAGCAGTTCTTC
>TRBV5-5|18|TRBJ2-7|.|.
CASSRTGGGTSGATGQYF
TGTGCCAGCAGCCGGACAGGGGGTGGGACTAGCGGTGCTACAGGGCAGTACTTC
>TRBV4-1|11|TRBJ2-5|.|.
CASSNQETQYF
TGCGCCAGCAGCAATCAAGAGACCCAGTACTTC
>TRBV5-4|15|TRBJ2-2|TRBD2|.
CASSLERGTGGELFF
TGTGCCAGCAGCTTAGAGCGGGGGACGGGCGGGGAGCTGTTTTTT
>TRBV13|12|TRBJ1-5|.|.
CASQGRYQPQHF
TGTGCCAGCCAAGGGCGGTATCAGCCCCAGCATTTT
>TRBV5-1|14|TRBJ2-7|.|once
CASSGYEKSYEQYF
TGCGCCAGCAGTGGATATGAGAAGAGCTACGAGCAGTACTTC
>TRBV7-2|13|TRBJ2-5|TRBD1|.
CASSTQGYETQYF
TGTGCCAGCAGCACACAGGGGTACGAGACCCAGTACTTC
>TRBV6-1|15|TRBJ2-5|.|.
CASTLMQGIQETQYF
TGTGCCAGCACATTAATGCAGGGTATCCAAGAGACCCAGTACTTC
>TRBV6-1|15|TRBJ2-7|.|.
CASSEGVGVVYEQYF
TGTGCCAGCAGTGAAGGAGTGGGAGTGGTCTACGAGCAGTACTTC
>TRBV9|20|TRBJ2-2|.|.
CASSVVDYSRTGRDTGELFF
TGTGCCAGCAGCGTAGTCGACTACTCGAGGACCGGTCGCGACACCGGGGAGCTGTTTTTT
>TRBV10-3|13|TRBJ1-5|.|once
CAIRGVDDEPQHF
TGTGCCATCAGGGGAGTTGATGATGAGCCCCAGCATTTT
>TRBV19|16|TRBJ2-3|TRBD2|.
CASSIAGTSGADTQYF
TGTGCCAGTAGTATAGCAGGGACTAGCGGGGCAGATACGCAGTATTTT
>TRBV5-1|16|TRBJ2-3|TRBD2|.
CASRRRTSGDTDTQYF
TGCGCCAGCAGGCGTCGAACTAGCGGTGACACAGATACGCAGTATTTT
>TRBV2|15|TRBJ1-5|.|.
CASNARAGARQPQHF
TGTGCCAGCAACGCGCGCGCGGGGGCTCGGCAGCCCCAGCATTTT
>TRBV7-2|13|TRBJ1-1|.|once
CASSFAGNTEAFF
TGTGCCAGCAGCTTTGCGGGGAACACTGAAGCTTTCTTT
>TRBV5-5|17|TRBJ1-2|TRBD1|.
CASSFPHPTGANYGYTF
TGTGCCAGCAGCTTCCCCCACCCGACAGGGGCTAACTATGGCTACACCTTC
>TRBV7-7|13|TRBJ2-7|TRBD2|.
CASSSIRGGEQYF
TGTGCTAGCAGCTCGATTCGCGGGGGCGAGCAGTACTTC
>TRBV11-1|12|TRBJ2-1|.|.
CASSLAWREQFF
TGTGCCAGCAGCTTAGCGTGGAGGGAGCAGTTCTTC
>TRBV18|14|TRBJ2-7|TRBD2|.
CASSRLAEPYEQYF
TGTGCCAGCTCAAGACTAGCGGAGCCCTACGAGCAGTACTTC
>TRBV19|12|TRBJ1-2|.|.
CASGTGTGGYTF
TGTGCCTCCGGCACAGGCACCGGGGGCTACACCTTC
>TRBV4-1|14|TRBJ1-6|.|.
CASSHGQTNSPLHF
TGCGCCAGCAGTCACGGACAGACGAATTCACCCCTCCACTTT